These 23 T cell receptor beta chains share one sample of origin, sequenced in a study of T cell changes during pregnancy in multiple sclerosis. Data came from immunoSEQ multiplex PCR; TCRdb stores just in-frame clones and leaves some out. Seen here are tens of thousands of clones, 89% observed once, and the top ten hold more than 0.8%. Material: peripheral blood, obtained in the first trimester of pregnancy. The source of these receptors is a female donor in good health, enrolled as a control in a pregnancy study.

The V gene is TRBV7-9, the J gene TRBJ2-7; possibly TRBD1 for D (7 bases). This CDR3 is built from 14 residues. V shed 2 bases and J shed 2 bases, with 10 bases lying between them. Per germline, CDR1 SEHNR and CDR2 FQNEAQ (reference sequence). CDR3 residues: CASSLSRGAYEQYF. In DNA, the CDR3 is TGTGCCAGCAGCTTAAGCAGGGGGGCCTACGAGCAGTACTTC.

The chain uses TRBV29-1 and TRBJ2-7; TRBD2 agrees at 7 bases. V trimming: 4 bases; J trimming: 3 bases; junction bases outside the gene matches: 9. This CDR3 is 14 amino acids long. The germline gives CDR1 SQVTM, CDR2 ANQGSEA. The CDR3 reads CSVGGRDGRYEQYF. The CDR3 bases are TGCAGCGTTGGGGGGAGGGACGGACGCTACGAGCAGTACTTC.

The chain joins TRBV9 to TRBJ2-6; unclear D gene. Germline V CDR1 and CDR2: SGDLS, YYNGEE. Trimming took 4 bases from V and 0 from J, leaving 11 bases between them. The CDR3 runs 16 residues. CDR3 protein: CASSLPLLSGANVLTF. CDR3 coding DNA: TGTGCCAGCAGCCTACCTCTCCTCTCTGGGGCCAACGTCCTGACTTTC.

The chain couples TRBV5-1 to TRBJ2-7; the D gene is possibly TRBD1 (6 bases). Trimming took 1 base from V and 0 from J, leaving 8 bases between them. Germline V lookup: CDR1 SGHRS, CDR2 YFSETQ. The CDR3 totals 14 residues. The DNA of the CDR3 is TGCGCCAGCAGCTTGACAGGGAGCTCCTACGAGCAGTACTTC. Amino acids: CASSLTGSSYEQYF.

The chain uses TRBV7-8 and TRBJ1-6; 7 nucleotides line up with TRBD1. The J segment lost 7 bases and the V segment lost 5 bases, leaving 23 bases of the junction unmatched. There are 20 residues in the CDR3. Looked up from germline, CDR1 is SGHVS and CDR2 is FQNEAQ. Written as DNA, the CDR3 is TGTGCCAGCAGCCCCCTCACAGGGGTTGAAAGACAATTGGGCAATTCACCCCTCCACTTT. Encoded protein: CASSPLTGVERQLGNSPLHF.

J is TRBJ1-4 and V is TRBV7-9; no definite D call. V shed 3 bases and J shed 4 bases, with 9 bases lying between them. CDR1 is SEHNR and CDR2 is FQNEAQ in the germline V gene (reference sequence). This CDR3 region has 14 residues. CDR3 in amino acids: CASSFLQYNEKLFF. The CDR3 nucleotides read TGTGCCAGCAGCTTCCTCCAGTATAATGAAAAACTGTTTTTT.

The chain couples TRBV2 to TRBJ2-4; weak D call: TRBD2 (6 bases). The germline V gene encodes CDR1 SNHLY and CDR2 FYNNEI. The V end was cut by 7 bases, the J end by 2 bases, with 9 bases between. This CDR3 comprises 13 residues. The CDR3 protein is CASIGGSKNIQYF. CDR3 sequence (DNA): TGTGCCAGCATCGGAGGGTCCAAAAACATTCAGTACTTC.

CDR3 DNA: TGTGCCGGCGCTGCGGTTAGCAATCAGCCCCAGCATTTT. Translation gives CAGAAVSNQPQHF. V and J are TRBV6-1 and TRBJ1-5; no clear D gene. Looked up from germline, CDR1 is MNHNS and CDR2 is SASEGT. The CDR3 runs 13 residues. V was shortened by 11 bases and J by 0 bases, with 11 bases between the two germline ends.

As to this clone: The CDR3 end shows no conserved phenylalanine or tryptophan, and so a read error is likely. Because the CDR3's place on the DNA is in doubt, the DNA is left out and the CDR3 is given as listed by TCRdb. The CDR3 here is CASSKVKEGLP. The rearrangement uses TRBV21-1 and TRBJ2-7; no DNA check was done on the table's D call, TRBD2. TRBV21-1 is labeled a pseudogene. The CDR3 spans 11 residues, counting both ends.

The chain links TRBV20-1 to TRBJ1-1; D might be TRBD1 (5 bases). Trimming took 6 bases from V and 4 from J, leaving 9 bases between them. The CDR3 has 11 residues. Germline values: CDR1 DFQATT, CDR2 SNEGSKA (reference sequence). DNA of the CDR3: TGCAGTGCGAGGGGAGGCACTGAAGCTTTCTTT. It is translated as CSARGGTEAFF.

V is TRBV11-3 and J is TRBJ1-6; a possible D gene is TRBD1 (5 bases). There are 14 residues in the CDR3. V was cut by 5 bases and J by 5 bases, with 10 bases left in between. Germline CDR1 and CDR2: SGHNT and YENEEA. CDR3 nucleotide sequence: TGTGCCAGCAGCCGAGACAGCAATAATTCACCCCTCCACTTT. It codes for CASSRDSNNSPLHF.

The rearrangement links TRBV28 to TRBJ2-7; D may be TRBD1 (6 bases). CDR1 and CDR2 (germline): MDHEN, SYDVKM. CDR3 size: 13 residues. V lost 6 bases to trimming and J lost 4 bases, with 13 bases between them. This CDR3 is CASSRDIAYEQYF. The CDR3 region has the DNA TGTGCCAGCAGCCGGGACATTGCTTACGAGCAGTACTTC.

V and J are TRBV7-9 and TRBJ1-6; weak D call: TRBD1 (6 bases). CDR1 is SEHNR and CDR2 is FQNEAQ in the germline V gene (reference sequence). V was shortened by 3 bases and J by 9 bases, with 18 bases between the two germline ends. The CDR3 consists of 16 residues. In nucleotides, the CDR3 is TGTGCCAGCAGCTTCGGGTCGGCAGGGGAAGGTTCACCCCTCCACTTT. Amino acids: CASSFGSAGEGSPLHF.

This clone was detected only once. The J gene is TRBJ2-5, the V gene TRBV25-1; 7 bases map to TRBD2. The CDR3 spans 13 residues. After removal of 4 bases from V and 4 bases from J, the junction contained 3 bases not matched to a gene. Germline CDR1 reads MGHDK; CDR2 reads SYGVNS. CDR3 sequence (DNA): TGTGCCAGCAGTGGGGGGGGAGGAGAGACCCAGTACTTC. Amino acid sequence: CASSGGGGETQYF.

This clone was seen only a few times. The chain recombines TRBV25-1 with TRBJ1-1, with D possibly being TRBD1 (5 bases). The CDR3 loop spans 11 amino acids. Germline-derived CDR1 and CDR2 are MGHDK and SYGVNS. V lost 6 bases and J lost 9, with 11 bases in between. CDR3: CASRTAIQAFF. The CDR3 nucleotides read TGTGCCAGCAGGACAGCGATCCAAGCTTTCTTT.

The CDR3 here is CASSPGQPNTGELFF. CDR3 coding DNA: TGTGCCAGCAGCCCGGGACAGCCGAACACCGGGGAGCTGTTTTTT. V and J are TRBV6-1 and TRBJ2-2; TRBD1 aligns across 7 bases. Germline-derived CDR1 and CDR2 are MNHNS and SASEGT. J was trimmed by 0 bases and V by 6 bases; bases with no gene match: 4. The CDR3 is made up of 15 amino acids.

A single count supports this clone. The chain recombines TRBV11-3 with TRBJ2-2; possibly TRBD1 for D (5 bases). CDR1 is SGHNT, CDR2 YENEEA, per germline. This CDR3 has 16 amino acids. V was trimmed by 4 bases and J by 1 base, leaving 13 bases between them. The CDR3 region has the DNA TGTGCCAGCAGCTCAAAATTTACAGGGAACACCGGGGAGCTGTTTTTT. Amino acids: CASSSKFTGNTGELFF.

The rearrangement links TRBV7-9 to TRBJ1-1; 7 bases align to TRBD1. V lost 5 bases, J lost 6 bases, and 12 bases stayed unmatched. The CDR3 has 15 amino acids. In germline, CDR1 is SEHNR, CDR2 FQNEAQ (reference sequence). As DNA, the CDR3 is TGTGCCAGCAGCAGGCAGACAGGGCGGGAGGCTGAAGCTTTCTTT. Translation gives CASSRQTGREAEAFF.

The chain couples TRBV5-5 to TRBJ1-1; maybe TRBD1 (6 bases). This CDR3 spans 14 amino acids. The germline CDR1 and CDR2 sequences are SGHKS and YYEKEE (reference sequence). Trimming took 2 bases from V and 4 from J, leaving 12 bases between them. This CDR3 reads CASSFRGASTEAFF. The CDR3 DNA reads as TGTGCCAGCAGCTTCAGGGGCGCGAGCACTGAAGCTTTCTTT.

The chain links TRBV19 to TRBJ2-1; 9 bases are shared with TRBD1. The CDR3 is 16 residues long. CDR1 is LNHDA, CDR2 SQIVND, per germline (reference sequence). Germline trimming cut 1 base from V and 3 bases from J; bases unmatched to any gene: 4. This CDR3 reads CASSIGETGGYNEQFF. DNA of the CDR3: TGTGCCAGTAGTATAGGTGAGACAGGGGGCTACAATGAGCAGTTCTTC.

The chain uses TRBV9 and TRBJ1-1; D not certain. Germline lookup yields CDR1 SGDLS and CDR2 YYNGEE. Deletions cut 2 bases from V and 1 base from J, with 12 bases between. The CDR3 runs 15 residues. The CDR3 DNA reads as TGTGCCAGCAGCGTCCTACCCGGGTCGAACACTGAAGCTTTCTTT. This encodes CASSVLPGSNTEAFF.

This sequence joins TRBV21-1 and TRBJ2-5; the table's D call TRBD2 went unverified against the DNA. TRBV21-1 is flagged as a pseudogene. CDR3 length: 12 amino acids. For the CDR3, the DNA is TGTGCCAGCAGTTTCCAGAGAGGGACCCAGTACTTC. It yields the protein CASSFQRGTQYF.

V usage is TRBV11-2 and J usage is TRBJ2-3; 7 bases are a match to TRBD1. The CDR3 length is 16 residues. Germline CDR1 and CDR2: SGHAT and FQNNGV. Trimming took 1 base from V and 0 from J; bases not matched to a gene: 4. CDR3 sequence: CASSLGAGGSTDTQYF. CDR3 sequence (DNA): TGTGCCAGCAGCTTAGGGGCAGGGGGAAGCACAGATACGCAGTATTTT.